This entry describes one T cell receptor (beta chain). The germline V and J ends were trimmed by 4 bases and 3 bases, with 10 bases remaining between them. The CDR3 is 13 amino acids. Germline values: CDR1 SNHLY, CDR2 FYNNEI. These data are taken from a study of blood T cell repertoires in COVID-19. Source study methods: Scientists estimated how many nucleated cells there were by amplifying reference gene primers. TCRdb's table, derived via immunoSEQ multiplex PCR, lists solely in-frame clones and lacks some. V, J and clone size derive from that table, while D and trimming were established from the DNA sequence. The sample gives about 67,000 clones, over 75% of which show up once; roughly 1.2% is in the top ten.

The material sequenced was peripheral blood. The clonotype was recovered from an older woman with acute or convalescent COVID-19. The chain has TRBV2 and TRBJ2-7; D possibly corresponds to TRBD2 (5 bases). CDR3 amino acids: CASSVIAGYEQYV. In DNA form, the CDR3 reads TGTGCCAGCAGTGTAATCGCGGGCTACGAGCAGTACGTC.